This TCR beta chain originates from a study of T cells in Graves' hyperthyroidism and ophthalmopathy. CDR1 is WSHSY and CDR2 is SAAADI in the germline V gene. The CDR3 consists of 13 residues. Turning to this clonotype: Its ends do not fully match the called genes, so a read error is possible.

The CDR3 regions of TCR beta were amplified from RNA transcripts. First-round RT-PCR with HTBI primers amplified the TCR CDR3 region. MiXCR was run by TCRdb on the multiplex PCR reads, yielding one entry per CDR3 protein. The table includes approximately 510,000 distinct CDR3 sequences, 46% detected once. The chain employs TRBV10-2 and TRBJ1-2; D is perhaps TRBD1 (6 bases). This TCR derives from an adult woman with Graves' disease, either hyperthyroidism or ophthalmopathy (not recorded which). The sample taken for sequencing was peripheral blood or thyroid tissue (not recorded which). CDR3 nucleotides: TGTGCCAGCAGTTCGCAGGGGAACTATGGCTACACCTTC. It encodes CASSSQGNYGYTF.